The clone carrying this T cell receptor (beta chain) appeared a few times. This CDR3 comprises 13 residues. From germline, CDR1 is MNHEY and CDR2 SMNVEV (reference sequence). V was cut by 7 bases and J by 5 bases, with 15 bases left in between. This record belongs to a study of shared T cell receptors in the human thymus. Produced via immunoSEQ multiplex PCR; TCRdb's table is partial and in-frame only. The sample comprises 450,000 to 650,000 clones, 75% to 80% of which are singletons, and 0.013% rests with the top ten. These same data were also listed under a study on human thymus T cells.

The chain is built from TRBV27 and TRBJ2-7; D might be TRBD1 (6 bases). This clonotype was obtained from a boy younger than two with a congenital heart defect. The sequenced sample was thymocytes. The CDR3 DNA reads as TGTGCCAGCACCCCCGAACAGGGCGACGAGCAGTACTTC. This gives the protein CASTPEQGDEQYF.